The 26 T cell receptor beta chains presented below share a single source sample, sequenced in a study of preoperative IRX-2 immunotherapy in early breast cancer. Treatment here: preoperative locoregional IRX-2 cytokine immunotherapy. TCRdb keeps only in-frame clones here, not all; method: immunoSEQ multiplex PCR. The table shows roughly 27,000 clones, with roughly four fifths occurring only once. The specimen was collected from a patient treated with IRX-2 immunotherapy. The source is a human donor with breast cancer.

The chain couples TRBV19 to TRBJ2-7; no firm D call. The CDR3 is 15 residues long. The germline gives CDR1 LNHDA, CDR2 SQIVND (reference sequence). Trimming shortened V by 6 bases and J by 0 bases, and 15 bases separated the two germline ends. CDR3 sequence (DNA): TGTGCCAGTAGGGTGAGGTTATTGAGCTCCTACGAGCAGTACTTC. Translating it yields CASRVRLLSSYEQYF.

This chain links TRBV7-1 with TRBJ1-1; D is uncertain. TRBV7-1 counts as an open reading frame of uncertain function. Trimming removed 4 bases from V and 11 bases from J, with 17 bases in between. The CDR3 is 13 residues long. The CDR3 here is CASSWTTNTGAFF. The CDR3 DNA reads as TGTGCCAGCAGCTGGACCACGAACACTGGGGCTTTCTTT.

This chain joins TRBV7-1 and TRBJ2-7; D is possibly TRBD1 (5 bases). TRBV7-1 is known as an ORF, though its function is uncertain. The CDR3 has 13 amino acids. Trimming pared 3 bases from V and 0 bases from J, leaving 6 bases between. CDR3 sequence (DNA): TGTGCCAGCAGCTCGGACATCTCCTACGAGCAGTACTTC. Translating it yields CASSSDISYEQYF.

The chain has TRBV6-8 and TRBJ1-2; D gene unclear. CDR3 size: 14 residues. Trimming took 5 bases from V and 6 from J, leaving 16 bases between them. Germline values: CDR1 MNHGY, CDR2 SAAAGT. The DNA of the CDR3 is TGTGCCAGCAGTGACCGGGTCACGAGGGATGGCTACACCTTC. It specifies CASSDRVTRDGYTF.

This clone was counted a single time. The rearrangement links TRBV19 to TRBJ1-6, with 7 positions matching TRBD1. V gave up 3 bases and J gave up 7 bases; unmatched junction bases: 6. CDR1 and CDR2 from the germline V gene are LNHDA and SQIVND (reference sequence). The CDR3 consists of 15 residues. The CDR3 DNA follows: TGTGCCAGTAGTATTGGGGGGACAGCCAATTCACCCCTCCACTTT. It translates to CASSIGGTANSPLHF.

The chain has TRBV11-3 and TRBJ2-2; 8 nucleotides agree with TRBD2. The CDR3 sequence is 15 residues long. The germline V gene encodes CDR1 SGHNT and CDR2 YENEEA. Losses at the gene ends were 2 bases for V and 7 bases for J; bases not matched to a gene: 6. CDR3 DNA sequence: TGTGCCAGCAGCTTAAGCGGGAGTTGGGGCGGGGAGCTGTTTTTT. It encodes CASSLSGSWGGELFF. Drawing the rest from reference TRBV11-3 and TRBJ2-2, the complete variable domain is EAGVVQSPRYKIIEKKQPVAFWCNPISGHNTLYWYLQNLGQGPELLIRYENEEAVDDSQLPKDRFSAERLKGVDSTLKIQPAELGDSAVYLCASSLSGSWGGELFFGEGSRLTVL.

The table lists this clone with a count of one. CDR3 in amino acids: CASSFHQNNNEQFF. DNA for the CDR3: TGTGCCAGCAGCTTCCATCAGAACAACAATGAGCAGTTCTTC. The rearrangement links TRBV11-3 to TRBJ2-1; D not resolved. Germline CDR1 reads SGHNT; CDR2 reads YENEEA. Trimming removed 3 bases from V and 5 bases from J, with 11 bases in between. This CDR3 spans 14 amino acids.

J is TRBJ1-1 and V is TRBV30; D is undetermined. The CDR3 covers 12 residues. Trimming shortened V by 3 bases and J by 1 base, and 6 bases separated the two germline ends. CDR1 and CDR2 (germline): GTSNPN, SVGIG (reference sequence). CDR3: CAWRLQNTEAFF. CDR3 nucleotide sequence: TGTGCCTGGAGACTCCAGAACACTGAAGCTTTCTTT.

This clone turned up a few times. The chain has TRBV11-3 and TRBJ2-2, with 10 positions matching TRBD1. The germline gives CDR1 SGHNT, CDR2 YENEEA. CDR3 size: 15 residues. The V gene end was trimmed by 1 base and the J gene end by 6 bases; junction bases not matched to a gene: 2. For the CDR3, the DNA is TGTGCCAGCAGCTTAGGCGGACAGGGGGCCGGGGAGCTGTTTTTT. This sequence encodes CASSLGGQGAGELFF.

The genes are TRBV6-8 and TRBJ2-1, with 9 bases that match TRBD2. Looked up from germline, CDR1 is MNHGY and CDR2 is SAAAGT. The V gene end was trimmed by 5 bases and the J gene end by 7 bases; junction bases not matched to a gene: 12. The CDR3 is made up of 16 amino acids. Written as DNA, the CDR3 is TGTGCCAGCAGTGCCTGGGGCGGGAGGGTACTTAATGAGCAGTTCTTC. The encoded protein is CASSAWGGRVLNEQFF.

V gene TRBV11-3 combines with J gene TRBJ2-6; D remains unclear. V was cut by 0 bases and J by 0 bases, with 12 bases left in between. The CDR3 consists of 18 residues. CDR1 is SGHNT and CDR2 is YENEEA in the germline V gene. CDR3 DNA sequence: TGTGCCAGCAGCTTAGATGTTATCCCCTCCTCTGGGGCCAACGTCCTGACTTTC. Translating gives CASSLDVIPSSGANVLTF.

The CDR3, as DNA: TGTGCCAGCAGTTACGGGCTCACTGAAGCTTTCTTT. This gives the protein CASSYGLTEAFF. The J gene is TRBJ1-1, the V gene TRBV6-8; D is uncertain. CDR3 length: 12 residues. The V end lost 2 bases, the J end lost 4 bases, and 5 bases lay between the germline ends. Germline V gene data show CDR1 as MNHGY and CDR2 as SAAAGT.

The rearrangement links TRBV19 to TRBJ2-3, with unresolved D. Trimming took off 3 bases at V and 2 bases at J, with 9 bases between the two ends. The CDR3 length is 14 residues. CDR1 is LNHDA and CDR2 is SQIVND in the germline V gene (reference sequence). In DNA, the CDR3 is TGTGCCAGTAGTATCTCGAGTCCCACAGATACGCAGTATTTT. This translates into CASSISSPTDTQYF.

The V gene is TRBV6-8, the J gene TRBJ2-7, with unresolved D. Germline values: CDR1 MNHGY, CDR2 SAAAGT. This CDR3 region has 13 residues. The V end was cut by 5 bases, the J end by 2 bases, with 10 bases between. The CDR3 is CASSVGRPYEQYF. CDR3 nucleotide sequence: TGTGCCAGCAGTGTGGGCAGACCCTACGAGCAGTACTTC.

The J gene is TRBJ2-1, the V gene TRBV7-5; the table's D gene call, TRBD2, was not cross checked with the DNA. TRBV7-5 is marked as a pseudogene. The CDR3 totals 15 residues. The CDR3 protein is CASSPGLAGGGEQFF. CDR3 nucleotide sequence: TGTGCCAGCAGCCCGGGACTAGCGGGAGGGGGTGAGCAGTTCTTC.

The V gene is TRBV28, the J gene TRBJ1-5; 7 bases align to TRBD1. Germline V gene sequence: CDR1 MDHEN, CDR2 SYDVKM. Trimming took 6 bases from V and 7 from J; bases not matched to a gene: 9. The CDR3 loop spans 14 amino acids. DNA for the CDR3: TGTGCCAGCAGCGCTGACAGGGCTCGCCAGCCCCAGCATTTT. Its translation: CASSADRARQPQHF.

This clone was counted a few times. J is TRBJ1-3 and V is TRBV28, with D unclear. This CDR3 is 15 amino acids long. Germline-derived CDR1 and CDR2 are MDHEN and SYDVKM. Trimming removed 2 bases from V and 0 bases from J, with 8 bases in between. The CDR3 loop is CASSLGLNSGNTIYF. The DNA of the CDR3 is TGTGCCAGCAGTTTAGGGCTGAACTCTGGAAACACCATATATTTT.

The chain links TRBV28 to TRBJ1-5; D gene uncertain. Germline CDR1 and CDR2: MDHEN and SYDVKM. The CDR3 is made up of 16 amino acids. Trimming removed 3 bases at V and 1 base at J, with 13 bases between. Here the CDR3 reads CASSFHLSQSNQPQHF. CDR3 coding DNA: TGTGCCAGCAGTTTCCACCTGAGCCAAAGCAATCAGCCCCAGCATTTT.

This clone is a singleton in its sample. The DNA of the CDR3 is TGCGCCAGCAGCCAAGAGTGGGAAGTTGGAAACACCATATATTTT. Amino acid sequence: CASSQEWEVGNTIYF. The rearrangement joins TRBV4-1 to TRBJ1-3; D unresolved. The CDR3 runs to 15 residues. The ends were cut back, 0 bases at V and 3 bases at J, with 9 bases in the middle. The germline gives CDR1 MGHRA, CDR2 YSYEKL.

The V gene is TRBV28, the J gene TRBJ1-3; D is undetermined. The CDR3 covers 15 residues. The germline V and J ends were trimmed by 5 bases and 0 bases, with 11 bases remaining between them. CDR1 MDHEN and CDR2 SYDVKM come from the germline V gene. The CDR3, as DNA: TGTGCCAGCAGTGAACGACGTAGCTCTGGAAACACCATATATTTT. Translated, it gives CASSERRSSGNTIYF.

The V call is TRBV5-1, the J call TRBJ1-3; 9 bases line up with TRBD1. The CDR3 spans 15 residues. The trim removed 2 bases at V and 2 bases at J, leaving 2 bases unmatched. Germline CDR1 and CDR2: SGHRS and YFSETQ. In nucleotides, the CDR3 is TGCGCCAGCAGCTTTGGGACAGGGCCTGGAAACACCATATATTTT. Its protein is CASSFGTGPGNTIYF.

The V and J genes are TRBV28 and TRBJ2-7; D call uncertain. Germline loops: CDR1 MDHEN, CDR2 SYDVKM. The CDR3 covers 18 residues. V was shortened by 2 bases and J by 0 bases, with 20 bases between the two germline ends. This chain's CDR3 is CASSLGYSWEMSSYEQYF. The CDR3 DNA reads TGTGCCAGCAGTTTAGGTTATTCGTGGGAAATGAGCTCCTACGAGCAGTACTTC.

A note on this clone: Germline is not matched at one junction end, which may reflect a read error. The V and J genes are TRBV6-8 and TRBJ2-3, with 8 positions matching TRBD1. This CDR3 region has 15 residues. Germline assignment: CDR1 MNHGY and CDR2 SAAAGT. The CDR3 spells CAISRTGPLSDTQYF. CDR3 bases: TGTGCCATCAGTCGGACAGGGCCACTCTCCGATACGCAGTATTTT.

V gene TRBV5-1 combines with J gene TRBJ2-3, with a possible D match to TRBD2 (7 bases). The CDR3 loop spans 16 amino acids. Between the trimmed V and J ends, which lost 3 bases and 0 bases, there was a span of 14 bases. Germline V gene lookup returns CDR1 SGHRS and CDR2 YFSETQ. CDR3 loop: CASSSRGAGSTDTQYF. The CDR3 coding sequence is TGCGCCAGCAGCTCTCGGGGGGCTGGGAGCACAGATACGCAGTATTTT. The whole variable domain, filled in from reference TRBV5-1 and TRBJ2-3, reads KAGVTQTPRYLIKTRGQQVTLSCSPISGHRSVSWYQQTPGQGLQFLFEYFSETQRNKGNFPGRFSGRQFSNSRSEMNVSTLELGDSALYLCASSSRGAGSTDTQYFGPGTRLTVL.

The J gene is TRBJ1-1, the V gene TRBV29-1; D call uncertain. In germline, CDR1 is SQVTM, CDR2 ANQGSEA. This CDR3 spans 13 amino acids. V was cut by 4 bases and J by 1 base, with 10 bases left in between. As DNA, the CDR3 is TGCAGCGTTGGGGTCGGCGGGAACACTGAAGCTTTCTTT. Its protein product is CSVGVGGNTEAFF.

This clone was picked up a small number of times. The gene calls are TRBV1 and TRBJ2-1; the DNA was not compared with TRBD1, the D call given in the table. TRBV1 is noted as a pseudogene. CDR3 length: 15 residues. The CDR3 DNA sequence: TGCGCCAGCAGCCAAGTGCAGGGGATGGACAATGAGCAGTTCTTC. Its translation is CASSQVQGMDNEQFF.